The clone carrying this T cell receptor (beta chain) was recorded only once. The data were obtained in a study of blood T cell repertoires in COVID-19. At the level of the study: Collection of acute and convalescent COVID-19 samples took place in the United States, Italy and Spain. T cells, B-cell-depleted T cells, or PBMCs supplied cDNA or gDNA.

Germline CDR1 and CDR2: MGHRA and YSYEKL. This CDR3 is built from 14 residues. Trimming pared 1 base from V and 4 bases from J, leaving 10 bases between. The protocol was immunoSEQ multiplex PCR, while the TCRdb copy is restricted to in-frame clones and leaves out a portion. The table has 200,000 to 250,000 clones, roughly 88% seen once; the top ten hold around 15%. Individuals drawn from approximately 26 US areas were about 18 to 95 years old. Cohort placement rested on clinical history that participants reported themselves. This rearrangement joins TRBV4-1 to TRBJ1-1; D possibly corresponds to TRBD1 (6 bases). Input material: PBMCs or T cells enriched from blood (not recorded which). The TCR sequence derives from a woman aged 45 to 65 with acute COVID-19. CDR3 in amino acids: CASSQAQGGTEAFF. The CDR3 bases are TGCGCCAGCAGCCAAGCACAGGGTGGCACTGAAGCTTTCTTT.